The entry that follows covers one T cell receptor (beta chain) sequence. The data stem from a study of memory CD4+ T cells and cytomegalovirus serostatus. The wider study: Of the healthy Belgian adults, 9 were CMV seropositive and more than 20 seronegative.

Trimming removed 6 bases at V and 3 bases at J, with 18 bases between. Germline CDR1 ENHRY, CDR2 SYGVKD. CDR3 length equals 16 residues. Clones were sequenced by immunoSEQ multiplex PCR, and TCRdb holds only the in-frame ones, with some missing. The sample has under 80,000 clones, 75% to 85% seen once. Single viable CD3+CD4+CD8-CD45RO+ cells were sorted as the memory CD4+ T cells. This sequence originates from an adult in good health and CMV-seropositive. V usage is TRBV10-3 and J usage is TRBJ1-3, with a possible D match to TRBD1 (5 bases). The sequencing input was memory CD4+ T cells from blood. The CDR3 DNA reads as TGTGCCATCAGCCCCATGGGGGGGACCGATGGAAACACCATATATTTT. Its protein product is CAISPMGGTDGNTIYF.